This section outlines one T cell receptor beta chain sequence together with its context. Antigen: not known. This record comes from a study of CD8+ T cells in alopecia areata. For the study at large: Treated patients took oral tofacitinib at 5 to 10 mg twice daily. Overall study results and limits: Alphabeta T cells residing in normal skin are also sequenced in scalp samples.

Sequencing templates came from extracted RNA that was reverse transcribed into cDNA. Produced via immunoSEQ multiplex PCR; TCRdb's table is partial and in-frame only. The sample holds 200,000 to 250,000 clones; roughly two thirds are singletons and the top ten take 1.2%. V was pared by 3 bases and J by 4 bases, with 13 bases between. The germline gives CDR1 SGHRS, CDR2 YFSETQ. CDR3 length: 14 residues. The receptor was isolated from a human donor with alopecia areata. The gene calls are TRBV5-1 and TRBJ1-1, with D unresolved. The starting material was CD4+ T cells sorted from blood, obtained at week 0. The CDR3 nucleotides read TGCGCCAGCAGCTACTCCTGGGAGGGCACTGAAGCTTTCTTT. Translation gives CASSYSWEGTEAFF.